This T cell receptor (beta chain) comes out of a study of blood T cell repertoires in COVID-19. Study context: COVID-19 samples from acute and convalescent phases originated in the United States, Italy and Spain. Sources were T cells, B-cell-depleted T cells, or PBMCs; the material itself was cDNA or gDNA.

Germline-derived CDR1 and CDR2 are MNHEY and SVGAGI. CDR3 length: 14 residues. Trimming took off 4 bases at V and 0 bases at J, with 7 bases between the two ends. Generated by immunoSEQ multiplex PCR, the TCRdb table keeps only in-frame clones and is missing some. The sample carries fewer than 350,000 clones, around 89% recorded once. This chain links TRBV6-5 with TRBJ2-4, with a tentative D call TRBD1 (6 bases). Sequencing input: peripheral blood. The TCR originated in a man aged 40-49 years with acute or convalescent COVID-19. This CDR3 is CASSSTGAKNIQYF. The CDR3 DNA reads TGTGCCAGCAGTTCGACAGGAGCCAAAAACATTCAGTACTTC.